The following is a T cell receptor beta chain sequence with its context. Its target is unknown. This sample was included in a study of T cell responses to AZD1222 COVID-19 vaccine. Study outcomes and limitations: Reportedly, nearly half of unique spike TCRs recognized epitopes outside B.1.351/B.1.1.7 mutations.

The CDR3 totals 16 residues. Trimming removed 4 bases from V and 4 bases from J; junction bases left unmatched: 11. Germline CDR1 and CDR2: MDHEN and SYDVKM. TCRdb's copy holds only in-frame clones and misses some; the assay was immunoSEQ multiplex PCR. The repertoire has about 68,000 clones, 75% to 90% of them found once; the top ten carry 2.5%. Specimen: peripheral blood, collected on day 0 of AZD1222 vaccination. This TCR derives from an adult in good health. The chain is built from TRBV28 and TRBJ1-1; 8 bases line up with TRBD1. The CDR3 DNA reads as TGTGCCAGCAGTTCAGGGGGCGCCGGTCTTCTCACTGAAGCTTTCTTT. It encodes CASSSGGAGLLTEAFF.